The 3 T cell receptor beta chains given below trace back to one sample, sequenced in a study of shared clonotypes between healthy human individuals. Using immunoSEQ multiplex PCR, the repertoire was profiled, and TCRdb retains in-frame clones only, with some absent. The top ten hold almost 0.9% of the sample, which has 950,000 to 1,200,000 clones, around 77% seen once. Sequenced material: memory CD4+ T cells from PBMCs. This sample's subset: CD45RA-negative fraction. These receptors all stem from a man younger than 35 in good health. Some clones in this sample may be carry-over from other donors' samples.

This clone has a handful of counts. The gene calls are TRBV19 and TRBJ2-4; D is ambiguous. The V and J ends lost 6 bases and 4 bases respectively, with 19 bases between them. The CDR3 is 16 amino acids. Germline V gene data show CDR1 as LNHDA and CDR2 as SQIVND (reference sequence). CDR3 coding DNA: TGTGCCAGTAGCATTTTCCAAGACATGGAAAAAAACATTCAGTACTTC. Amino acids: CASSIFQDMEKNIQYF.

This rearrangement joins TRBV4-2 to TRBJ2-1, with 12 bases fitting TRBD2. Per the germline V gene, CDR1 is LGHNA and CDR2 is YNFKEQ. V shed 4 bases, J shed 9 bases, and the junction held 7 bases outside the gene matches. This CDR3 has 15 residues. The CDR3 sequence is CASSPRLAGASEQFF. Written as DNA, the CDR3 is TGTGCCAGCAGCCCCCGACTAGCGGGAGCGAGTGAGCAGTTCTTC.

The rearrangement links TRBV10-3 to TRBJ1-1; TRBD1 matches 8 bases. The CDR3 runs 17 residues. Looked up from germline, CDR1 is ENHRY and CDR2 is SYGVKD. V was pared by 3 bases and J by 3 bases, with 12 bases of the junction left unmatched. As DNA, the CDR3 is TGTGCCATCAGTGACGCCGGGGCAGGGGGCATGTACACTGAAGCTTTCTTT. Encoded protein: CAISDAGAGGMYTEAFF.